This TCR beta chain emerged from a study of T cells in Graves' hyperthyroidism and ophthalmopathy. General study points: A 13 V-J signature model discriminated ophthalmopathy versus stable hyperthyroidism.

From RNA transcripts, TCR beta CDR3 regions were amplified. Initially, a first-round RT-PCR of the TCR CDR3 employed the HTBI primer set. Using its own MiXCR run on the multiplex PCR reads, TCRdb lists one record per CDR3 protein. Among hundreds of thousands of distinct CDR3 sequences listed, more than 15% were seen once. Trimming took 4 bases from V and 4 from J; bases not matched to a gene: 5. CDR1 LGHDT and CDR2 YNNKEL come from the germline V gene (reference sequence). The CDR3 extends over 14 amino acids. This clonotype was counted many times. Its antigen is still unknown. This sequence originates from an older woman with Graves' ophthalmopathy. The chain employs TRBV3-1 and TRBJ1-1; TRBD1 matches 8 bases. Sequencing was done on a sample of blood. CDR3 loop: CASSLPDRGTEAFF. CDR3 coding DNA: TGTGCCAGCAGCCTTCCCGACAGGGGCACTGAAGCTTTCTTT.